A single sample gave rise to the 23 T cell receptor beta chains below, sequenced in a study of blood T cell repertoires in COVID-19 (dated by TCRdb to the early 2020s). Receptors were amplified or captured by the immunoSEQ multiplex PCR assay. Drawn from immuneACCESS, this table holds only the in-frame rearrangements with V and J called that TCRdb kept. Clones are partly lost; checked studies trace under half to an unresolved V gene and leave the rest unexplained. The sample has 250,000 or so clones on record, approximately 89% of them singletons. In total, the top ten clones hold approximately 10% of the sample. Sequences were obtained from peripheral blood. These receptors all stem from a man aged 35 to 55 with active or convalescent COVID-19.

This clone was seen a few times. The V and J genes are TRBV24-1 and TRBJ2-2; 11 nucleotides line up with TRBD1. The ends lost 7 bases at V and 6 bases at J; junction bases unmatched: 6. The CDR3 runs to 15 residues. Looked up from germline, CDR1 is KGHDR and CDR2 is SFDVKD. The DNA for the CDR3 is TGTGCCACCAGAGGCACGGGACAGGGGGCCGGGGAGCTGTTTTTT. Protein product: CATRGTGQGAGELFF.

J is TRBJ1-5 and V is TRBV30; a possible D gene is TRBD1 (6 bases). The V and J ends lost 0 bases and 9 bases respectively, with 15 bases between them. This CDR3 contains 14 residues. Germline V CDR1 and CDR2: GTSNPN, SVGIG (reference sequence). CDR3 sequence reads: CAWSVRTVPWPQHF. The CDR3 bases are TGTGCCTGGAGTGTACGGACAGTCCCCTGGCCCCAGCATTTT.

DNA for the CDR3: TGTGCCAGCAGTTTGTCTACAGGGTCCTACGAGCAGTACTTC. Protein product: CASSLSTGSYEQYF. The chain carries TRBV28 and TRBJ2-7; D possibly corresponds to TRBD1 (6 bases). Trimming removed 3 bases at V and 1 base at J, with 10 bases between. In germline, CDR1 is MDHEN, CDR2 SYDVKM. The CDR3 totals 14 residues.

This clone has just one count. The rearrangement links TRBV19 to TRBJ2-3; 10 positions match TRBD2. The junction had 6 bases not matched to a gene; V was cut back by 1 base and J by 2 bases. This CDR3 has 17 amino acids. Per the germline V gene, CDR1 is LNHDA and CDR2 is SQIVND (reference sequence). CDR3 amino acids: CASSIAPLAGTTDTQYF. DNA of the CDR3: TGTGCCAGTAGTATAGCCCCACTAGCGGGGACCACAGATACGCAGTATTTT. Full variable domain (outside the CDR3, taken from reference TRBV19 and TRBJ2-3): DGGITQSPKYLFRKEGQNVTLSCEQNLNHDAMYWYRQDPGQGLRLIYYSQIVNDFQKGDIAEGYSVSREKKESFPLTVTSAQKNPTAFYLCASSIAPLAGTTDTQYFGPGTRLTVL.

The chain links TRBV7-2 to TRBJ1-1; D is perhaps TRBD1 (6 bases). Trimming stripped 3 bases from V and 3 bases from J, with 14 bases between. The CDR3 is 15 amino acids. CDR1 and CDR2 from the germline V gene are SGHTA and FQGNSA. The CDR3 nucleotides read TGTGCCAGCAGCTTTACAGGGTGGGCCGACACTGAAGCTTTCTTT. This sequence encodes CASSFTGWADTEAFF. The full variable domain, its missing parts supplied by reference TRBV7-2 and TRBJ1-1, is GAGVSQSPSNKVTEKGKDVELRCDPISGHTALYWYRQSLGQGLEFLIYFQGNSAPDKSGLPSDRFSAERTGGSVSTLTIQRTQQEDSAVYLCASSFTGWADTEAFFGQGTRLTVV.

The chain uses TRBV5-4 and TRBJ2-4, with TRBD1 identical over 10 bases. The CDR3 totals 16 residues. Germline V CDR1 and CDR2: SGHNT, YYREEE (reference sequence). The V and J ends lost 2 bases and 5 bases, in that order; junction bases with no gene match: 7. CDR3 sequence: CASSFPGQGLENIQYF. The CDR3 region has the DNA TGTGCCAGCAGCTTCCCGGGACAGGGGCTGGAAAACATTCAGTACTTC.

This clone appeared a single time. The V call is TRBV5-1, the J call TRBJ1-2; D remains ambiguous. V was pared by 0 bases and J by 11 bases, with 8 bases between. Germline CDR1 reads SGHRS; CDR2 reads YFSETQ. The CDR3 runs 11 residues. CDR3 sequence (DNA): TGCGCCAGCAGCTTGGATTCCTCGTACACCTTC. Translated, it gives CASSLDSSYTF.

The rearrangement links TRBV7-9 to TRBJ2-1, with 10 bases identical to TRBD2. Germline V gene sequence: CDR1 SEHNR, CDR2 FQNEAQ (reference sequence). This CDR3 is built from 16 residues. Trimming at V came to 1 base and at J to 5 bases, leaving 5 bases not matched to a gene. The CDR3 DNA is TGTGCCAGCAGCTTAGTACAACTAGCGGGACACAATGAGCAGTTCTTC. It codes for CASSLVQLAGHNEQFF. Looking up the rest from reference TRBV7-9 and TRBJ2-1 gives the full variable domain: DTGVSQNPRHKITKRGQNVTFRCDPISEHNRLYWYRQTLGQGPEFLTYFQNEAQLEKSRLLSDRFSAERPKGSFSTLEIQRTEQGDSAMYLCASSLVQLAGHNEQFFGPGTRLTVL.

V and J are TRBV7-2 and TRBJ2-1, with 9 bases lining up with TRBD2. J was trimmed by 3 bases and V by 2 bases; bases with no gene match: 2. This CDR3 has 15 amino acids. Germline V gives CDR1 SGHTA, CDR2 FQGNSA. The chain's CDR3 is CASSLISGSYNEQFF. CDR3 bases: TGTGCCAGCAGCTTAATTAGCGGGAGCTACAATGAGCAGTTCTTC.

The chain links TRBV5-6 to TRBJ1-5, with no clear D. In germline, CDR1 is SGHDT, CDR2 YYEEEE. V gave up 0 bases and J gave up 7 bases, with 5 bases separating them. This CDR3 region has 12 residues. CDR3 sequence (DNA): TGTGCCAGCAGCTTGGCTGAGCAGCCCCAGCATTTT. Translation gives CASSLAEQPQHF. The full variable domain, in which reference TRBV5-6 and TRBJ1-5 provide the parts outside the CDR3, is DAGVTQSPTHLIKTRGQQVTLRCSPKSGHDTVSWYQQALGQGPQFIFQYYEEEERQRGNFPDRFSGHQFPNYSSELNVNALLLGDSALYLCASSLAEQPQHFGDGTRLSIL.

The rearrangement links TRBV9 to TRBJ1-4; TRBD1 might be the D (5 bases). Germline loops: CDR1 SGDLS, CDR2 YYNGEE. Trimming removed 0 bases at V and 2 bases at J, with 11 bases between. CDR3 length: 16 residues. The CDR3 DNA sequence: TGTGCCAGCAGCGTAGGGGGAGGGGCGACTAATGAAAAACTGTTTTTT. Amino acids: CASSVGGGATNEKLFF.

The gene calls are TRBV30 and TRBJ1-5; 7 nucleotides agree with TRBD1. This CDR3 spans 15 amino acids. The V gene end was trimmed by 2 bases and the J gene end by 9 bases; junction bases not matched to a gene: 13. Germline V lookup: CDR1 GTSNPN, CDR2 SVGIG (reference sequence). The CDR3 DNA reads TGTGCCTGGAGTTTACCGGGACAGACGATTGTGCCCCAGCATTTT. This sequence encodes CAWSLPGQTIVPQHF.

This clone was detected only once. The rearrangement links TRBV3-1 (or the pseudogene TRBV3-2) to TRBJ1-2, with D perhaps matching TRBD1 (5 bases). The CDR3 sequence is 15 residues long. V shed 4 bases and J shed 4 bases, with 16 bases lying between them. In germline, CDR1 is LGHDT, CDR2 YNNKEL (reference sequence). DNA of the CDR3: TGTGCCAGCAGCCCATCCTCAGGGATCGGCTATGGCTACACCTTC. It encodes CASSPSSGIGYGYTF.

The V and J genes are TRBV28 and TRBJ1-2, with 8 positions matching TRBD1. Trimming took 3 bases from V and 5 from J; bases not matched to a gene: 11. Germline CDR1 is MDHEN and CDR2 is SYDVKM. The CDR3 length is 16 residues. CDR3 sequence (DNA): TGTGCCAGCAGTTTTTCCGCAGGGGGCGGTTCGTATGGCTACACCTTC. It yields the protein CASSFSAGGGSYGYTF.

The rearrangement uses TRBV6-5 and TRBJ2-4; maybe TRBD1 (5 bases). V gave up 10 bases and J gave up 1 base, with 17 bases separating them. CDR3 length: 15 residues. Germline lookup yields CDR1 MNHEY and CDR2 SVGAGI. CDR3 sequence (DNA): TGTGCCATCATGCTCGGACACTCCGCCAAAAACATTCAGTACTTC. Its translation is CAIMLGHSAKNIQYF.

This chain uses TRBV14 with TRBJ2-3, with D tentatively TRBD2 (6 bases). The V gene's germline CDR1 is SGHDN and CDR2 FVKESK. This CDR3 has 17 residues. The V end was cut by 3 bases, the J end by 7 bases, with 23 bases between. CDR3 DNA sequence: TGTGCCAGCAGCCACGACTCAATGGCGGGGACGAGGCATACGCAGTATTTT. Its protein product is CASSHDSMAGTRHTQYF. Full variable domain (rest looked up from reference TRBV14 and TRBJ2-3): EAGVTQFPSHSVIEKGQTVTLRCDPISGHDNLYWYRRVMGKEIKFLLHFVKESKQDESGMPNNRFLAERTGGTYSTLKVQPAELEDSGVYFCASSHDSMAGTRHTQYFGPGTRLTVL.

This sequence joins TRBV27 and TRBJ2-7; 14 positions match TRBD2. This CDR3 comprises 17 residues. In germline, CDR1 is MNHEY, CDR2 SMNVEV (reference sequence). With 6 bases clipped from V and 6 bases from J, the junction kept 13 bases outside the gene matches. The CDR3 DNA is TGTGCCAGCAGACCAACCCGACTAGCGGGAGGGTCTACCGAGCAGTACTTC. This gives the protein CASRPTRLAGGSTEQYF.

V and J are TRBV18 and TRBJ1-5, with D possibly TRBD1 on 5 matching bases. The CDR3 length is 14 residues. V was trimmed by 6 bases and J by 4 bases, leaving 13 bases between them. Germline CDR1 KGHSH, CDR2 LQKENI. The CDR3, as DNA: TGTGCCAGCTCGACCGACAGTCTAAATCAGCCCCAGCATTTT. This gives the protein CASSTDSLNQPQHF.

The rearrangement uses TRBV5-5 and TRBJ2-1; D uncertain. Germline V gene data show CDR1 as SGHKS and CDR2 as YYEKEE (reference sequence). Trimming shortened V by 2 bases and J by 0 bases, and 6 bases separated the two germline ends. There are 14 residues in the CDR3. This chain's CDR3 is CASSLMSSYNEQFF. The DNA of the CDR3 is TGTGCCAGCAGCTTAATGAGCTCCTACAATGAGCAGTTCTTC.

The CDR3 sequence is CASSNLLVGTDTQYF. CDR3 DNA: TGTGCCAGCAGCAACCTACTAGTAGGGACAGATACGCAGTATTTT. The rearrangement uses TRBV6-5 and TRBJ2-3; tentative D call: TRBD2 (5 bases). The germline V gene encodes CDR1 MNHEY and CDR2 SVGAGI. Trimming took 6 bases from V and 3 from J, leaving 16 bases between them. The CDR3 totals 15 residues.

The genes are TRBV9 and TRBJ1-2; 9 bases are a match to TRBD1. In germline, CDR1 is SGDLS, CDR2 YYNGEE. V trimming: 3 bases; J trimming: 6 bases; junction bases outside the gene matches: 6. The CDR3 contains 14 residues. Here the CDR3 reads CASSEGRDRDGYTF. CDR3 sequence (DNA): TGTGCCAGCAGCGAGGGGAGGGACAGGGATGGCTACACCTTC. Full variable domain (missing parts from reference TRBV9 and TRBJ1-2): DSGVTQTPKHLITATGQRVTLRCSPRSGDLSVYWYQQSLDQGLQFLIQYYNGEERAKGNILERFSAQQFPDLHSELNLSSLELGDSALYFCASSEGRDRDGYTFGSGTRLTVV.

The chain combines TRBV5-1 with TRBJ2-7; D is possibly TRBD2 (5 bases). The CDR3 loop spans 14 amino acids. Germline-derived CDR1 and CDR2 are SGHRS and YFSETQ. The V gene lost 3 bases and the J gene lost 2 bases, with 12 bases spanning the gap. The CDR3: CASSSDPGTYEQYF. CDR3 nucleotide sequence: TGCGCCAGCAGCTCCGATCCGGGGACCTACGAGCAGTACTTC.

The V and J genes are TRBV3-1 (or the pseudogene TRBV3-2) and TRBJ1-1, with TRBD1 matching over 7 bases. Germline CDR1 reads LGHDT; CDR2 reads YNNKEL (reference sequence). With V trimmed by 6 bases and J by 6 bases, 4 bases remained unmatched. CDR3 length: 12 residues. The CDR3 reads CASRQGTAEAFF. The CDR3 coding sequence is TGTGCCAGCAGACAGGGGACAGCTGAAGCTTTCTTT.